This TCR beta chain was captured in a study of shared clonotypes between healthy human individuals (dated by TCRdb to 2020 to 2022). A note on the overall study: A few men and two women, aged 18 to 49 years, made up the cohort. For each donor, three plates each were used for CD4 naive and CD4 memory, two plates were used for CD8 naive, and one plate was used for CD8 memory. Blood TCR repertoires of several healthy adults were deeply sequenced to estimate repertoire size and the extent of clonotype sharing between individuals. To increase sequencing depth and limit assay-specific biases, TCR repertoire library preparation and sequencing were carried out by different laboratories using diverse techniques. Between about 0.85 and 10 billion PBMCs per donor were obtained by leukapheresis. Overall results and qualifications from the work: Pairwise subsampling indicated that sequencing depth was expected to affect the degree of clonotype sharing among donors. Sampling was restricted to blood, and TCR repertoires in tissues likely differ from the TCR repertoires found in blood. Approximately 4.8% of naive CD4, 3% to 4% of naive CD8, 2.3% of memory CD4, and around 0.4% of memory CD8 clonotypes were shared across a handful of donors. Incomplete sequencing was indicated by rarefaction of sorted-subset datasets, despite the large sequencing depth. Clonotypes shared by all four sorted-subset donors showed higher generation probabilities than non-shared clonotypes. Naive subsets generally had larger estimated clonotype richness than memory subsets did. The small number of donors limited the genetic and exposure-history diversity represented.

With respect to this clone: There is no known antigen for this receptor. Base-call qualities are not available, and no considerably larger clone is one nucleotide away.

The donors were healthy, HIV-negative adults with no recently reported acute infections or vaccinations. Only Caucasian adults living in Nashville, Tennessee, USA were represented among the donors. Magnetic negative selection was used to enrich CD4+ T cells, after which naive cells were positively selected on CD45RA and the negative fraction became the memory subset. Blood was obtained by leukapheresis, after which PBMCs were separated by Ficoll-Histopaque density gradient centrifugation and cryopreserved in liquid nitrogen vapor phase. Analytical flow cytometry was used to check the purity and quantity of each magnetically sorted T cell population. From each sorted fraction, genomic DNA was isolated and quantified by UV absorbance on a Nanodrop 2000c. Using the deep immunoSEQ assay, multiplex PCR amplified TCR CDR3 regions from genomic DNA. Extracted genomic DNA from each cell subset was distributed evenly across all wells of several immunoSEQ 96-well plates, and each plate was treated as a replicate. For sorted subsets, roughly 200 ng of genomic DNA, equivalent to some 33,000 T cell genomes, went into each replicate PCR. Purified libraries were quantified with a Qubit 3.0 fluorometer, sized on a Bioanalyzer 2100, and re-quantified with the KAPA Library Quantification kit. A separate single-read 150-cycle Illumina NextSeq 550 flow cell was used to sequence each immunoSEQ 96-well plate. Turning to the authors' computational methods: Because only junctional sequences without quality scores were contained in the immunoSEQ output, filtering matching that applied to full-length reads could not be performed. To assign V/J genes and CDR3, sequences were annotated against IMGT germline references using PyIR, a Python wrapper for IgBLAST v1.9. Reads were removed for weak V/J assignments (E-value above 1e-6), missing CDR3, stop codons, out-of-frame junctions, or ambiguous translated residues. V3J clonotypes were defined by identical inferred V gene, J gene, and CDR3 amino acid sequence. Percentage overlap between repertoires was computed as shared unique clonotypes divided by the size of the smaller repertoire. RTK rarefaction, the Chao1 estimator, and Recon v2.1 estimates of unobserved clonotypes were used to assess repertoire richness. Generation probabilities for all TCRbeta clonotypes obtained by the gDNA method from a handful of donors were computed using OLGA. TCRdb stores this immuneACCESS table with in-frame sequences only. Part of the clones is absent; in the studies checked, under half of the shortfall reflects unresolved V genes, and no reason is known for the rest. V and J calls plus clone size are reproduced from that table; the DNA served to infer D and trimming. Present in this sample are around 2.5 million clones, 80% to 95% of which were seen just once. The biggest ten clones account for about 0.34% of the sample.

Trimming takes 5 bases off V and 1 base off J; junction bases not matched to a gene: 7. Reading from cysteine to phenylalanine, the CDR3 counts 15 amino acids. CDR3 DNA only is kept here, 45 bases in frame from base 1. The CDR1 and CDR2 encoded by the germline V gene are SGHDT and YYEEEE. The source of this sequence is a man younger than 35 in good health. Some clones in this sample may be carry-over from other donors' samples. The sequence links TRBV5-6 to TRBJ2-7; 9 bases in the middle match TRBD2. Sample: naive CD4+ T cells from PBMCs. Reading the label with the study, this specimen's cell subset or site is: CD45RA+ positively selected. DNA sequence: TGTGCCAGCAGACCCGGACTAGCGTCATCCTACGAGCAGTACTTC. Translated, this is CASRPGLASSYEQYF.